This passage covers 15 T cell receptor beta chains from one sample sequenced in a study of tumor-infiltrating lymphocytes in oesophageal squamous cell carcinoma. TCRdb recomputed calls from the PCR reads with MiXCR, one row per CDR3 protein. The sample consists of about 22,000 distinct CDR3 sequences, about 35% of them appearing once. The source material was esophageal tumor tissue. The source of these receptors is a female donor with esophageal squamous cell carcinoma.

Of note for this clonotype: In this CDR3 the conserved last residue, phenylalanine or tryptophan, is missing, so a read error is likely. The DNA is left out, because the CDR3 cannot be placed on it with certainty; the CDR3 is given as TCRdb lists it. CDR3 amino acids: CASSLSDQGAYGYTFGS. The chain couples TRBV7-4 to TRBJ2-7; the table's D call of TRBD1 was not tested on the DNA. Germline V gene data show CDR1 as SGHVT and CDR2 as SQSDAQ. The CDR3 contains 17 residues when both ends are counted.

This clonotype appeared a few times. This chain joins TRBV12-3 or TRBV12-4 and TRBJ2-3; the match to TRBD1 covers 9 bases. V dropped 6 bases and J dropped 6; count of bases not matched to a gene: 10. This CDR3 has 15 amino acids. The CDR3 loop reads CASRGQGRGIDTQYF. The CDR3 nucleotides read TGTGCCAGCAGGGGACAGGGACGGGGCATTGATACGCAGTATTTT.

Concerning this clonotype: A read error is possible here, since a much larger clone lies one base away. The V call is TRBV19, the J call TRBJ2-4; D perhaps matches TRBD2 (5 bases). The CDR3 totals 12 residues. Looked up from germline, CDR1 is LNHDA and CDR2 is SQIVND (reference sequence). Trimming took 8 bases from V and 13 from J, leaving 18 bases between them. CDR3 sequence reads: CASRGLAYEQYF. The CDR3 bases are TGTGCCAGTCGCGGGCTAGCCTATGAGCAGTACTTC.

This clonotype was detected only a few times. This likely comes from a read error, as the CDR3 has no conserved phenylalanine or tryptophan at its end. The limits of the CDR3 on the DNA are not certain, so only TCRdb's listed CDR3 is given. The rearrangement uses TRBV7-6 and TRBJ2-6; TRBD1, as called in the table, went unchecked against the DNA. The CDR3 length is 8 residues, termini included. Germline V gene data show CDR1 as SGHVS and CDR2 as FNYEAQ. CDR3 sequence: CASSSPRG.

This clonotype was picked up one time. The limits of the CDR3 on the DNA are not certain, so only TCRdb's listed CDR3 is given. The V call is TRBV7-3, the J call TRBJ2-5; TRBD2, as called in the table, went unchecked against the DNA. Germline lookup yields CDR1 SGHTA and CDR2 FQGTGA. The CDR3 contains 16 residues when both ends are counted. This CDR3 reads CATLGGRAVLRAVLRF.

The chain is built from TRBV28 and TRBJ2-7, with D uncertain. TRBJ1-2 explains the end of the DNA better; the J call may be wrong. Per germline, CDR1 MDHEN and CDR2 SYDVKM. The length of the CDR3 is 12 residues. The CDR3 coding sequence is TGTGCCAGCAGTCTCATCGGGTATGGCTACACCTTC. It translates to CASSLIGYGYTF.

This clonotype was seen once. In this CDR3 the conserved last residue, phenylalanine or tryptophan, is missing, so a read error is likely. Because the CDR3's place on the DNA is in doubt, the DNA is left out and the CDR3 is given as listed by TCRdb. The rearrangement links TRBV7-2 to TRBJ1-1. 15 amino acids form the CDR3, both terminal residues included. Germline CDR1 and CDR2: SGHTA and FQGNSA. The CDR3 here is CASSLASSYEQYFGP.

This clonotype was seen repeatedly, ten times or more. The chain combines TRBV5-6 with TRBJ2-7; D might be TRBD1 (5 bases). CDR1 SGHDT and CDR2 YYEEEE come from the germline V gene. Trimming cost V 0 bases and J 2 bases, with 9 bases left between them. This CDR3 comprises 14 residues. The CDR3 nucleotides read TGTGCCAGCAGCTTGGGAGAAGGGGCCTACGAGCAGTACTTC. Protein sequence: CASSLGEGAYEQYF.

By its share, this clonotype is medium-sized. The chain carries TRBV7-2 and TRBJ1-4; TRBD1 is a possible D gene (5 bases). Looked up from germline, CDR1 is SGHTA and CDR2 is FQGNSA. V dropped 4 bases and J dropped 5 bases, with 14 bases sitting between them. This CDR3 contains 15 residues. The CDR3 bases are TGTGCCAGCAGCTCGTGGGAGGGGCTGAATGAAAAACTGTTTTTT. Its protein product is CASSSWEGLNEKLFF.

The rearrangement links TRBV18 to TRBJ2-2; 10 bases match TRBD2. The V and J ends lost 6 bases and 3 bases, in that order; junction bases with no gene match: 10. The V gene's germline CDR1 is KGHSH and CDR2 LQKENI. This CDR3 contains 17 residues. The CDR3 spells CASSGEQGLADTGELFF. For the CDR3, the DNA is TGTGCCAGCTCGGGGGAACAAGGACTAGCGGACACCGGGGAGCTGTTTTTT.

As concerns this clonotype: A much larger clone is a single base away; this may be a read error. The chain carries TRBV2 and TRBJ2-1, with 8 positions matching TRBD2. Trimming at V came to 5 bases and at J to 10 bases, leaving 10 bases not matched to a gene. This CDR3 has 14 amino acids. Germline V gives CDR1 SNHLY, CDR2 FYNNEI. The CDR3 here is CASSLEAGVYEQFF. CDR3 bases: TGTGCCAGCAGTCTGGAAGCGGGAGTCTACGAGCAGTTCTTC.

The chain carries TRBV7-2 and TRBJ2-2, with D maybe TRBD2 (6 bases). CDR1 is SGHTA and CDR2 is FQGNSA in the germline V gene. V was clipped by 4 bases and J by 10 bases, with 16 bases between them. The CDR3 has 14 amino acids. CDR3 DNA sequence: TGTGCCAGCAGCTATAACGGGGGTGGAGAGGAGCTGTTTTTT. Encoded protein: CASSYNGGGEELFF.

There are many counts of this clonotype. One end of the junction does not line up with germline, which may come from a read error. Here the CDR3 reads CASTLPGQDSNQPQHF. The CDR3 DNA is TGTGCTAGCACCCTTCCAGGACAAGATAGCAATCAGCCCCAGCATTTT. The chain has TRBV7-7 and TRBJ1-5, with D possibly being TRBD1 (5 bases). Looked up from germline, CDR1 is SSHAT and CDR2 is FNYEAQ (reference sequence). The CDR3 spans 16 residues.

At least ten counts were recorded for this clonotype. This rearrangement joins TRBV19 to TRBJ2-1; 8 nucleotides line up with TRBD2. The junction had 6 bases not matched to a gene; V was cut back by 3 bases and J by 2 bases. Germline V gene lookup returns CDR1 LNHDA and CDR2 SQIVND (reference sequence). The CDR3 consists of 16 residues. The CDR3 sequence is CASSIRTSLTYNEQFF. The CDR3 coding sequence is TGTGCCAGTAGTATCCGGACTAGCCTTACCTACAATGAGCAGTTCTTC.

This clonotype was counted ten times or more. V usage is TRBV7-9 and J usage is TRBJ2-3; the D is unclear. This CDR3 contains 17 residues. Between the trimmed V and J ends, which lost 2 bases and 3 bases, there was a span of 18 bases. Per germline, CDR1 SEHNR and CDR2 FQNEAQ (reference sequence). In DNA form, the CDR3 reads TGTGCCAGCAGCTTATCCCCAAAGGCGGTTAGGACAGATACGCAGTATTTT. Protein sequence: CASSLSPKAVRTDTQYF.